These T cell receptor beta chains were read from a single sample in a study of early T cells in non-severe SARS-CoV-2 infection. Using its own MiXCR run on the 5' RACE reads, TCRdb lists one record per CDR3 protein. The repertoire consists of about 45,000 distinct CDR3 sequences, with approximately 10% occurring once and the leading ten covering less than 25%. Material for sequencing was whole blood. The origin of the receptors is an adult who was a healthcare worker with PCR-confirmed SARS-CoV-2 infection or an uninfected control (not recorded which). Each CDR3 is given with its conserved first and last residue. Only some rows state a clone size, as once, few, many or a class for expanded clones.

clone_size	v_call	j_call	cdr3_aa
many	TRBV27	TRBJ1-3	CASSPAGAGGNTIYF
NA	TRBV6-6	TRBJ1-3	CASSPTPGQGMRGNTIYF
many	TRBV19	TRBJ1-5	CASTLQGARGNQPQHF
many	TRBV7-2	TRBJ2-6	CASSLQQTPGANVLTF
NA	TRBV28	TRBJ1-1	CASSPGQQNTEAFF
many	TRBV29-1	TRBJ1-4	CSKAGTGDVSNEKLFF
many	TRBV20-1	TRBJ1-4	CSARDPGGGSEKLFF
NA	TRBV2	TRBJ1-1	CASSEWGAEAFF
NA	TRBV3-1	TRBJ1-2	CASSQESPGPYGYTF
few	TRBV10-3	TRBJ1-2	CAISESQVNYGYTF
many	TRBV4-2	TRBJ2-1	CASSHQGRDPNEQFF
NA	TRBV29-1	TRBJ1-6	CSAWDGFDNSPLHF
NA	TRBV28	TRBJ2-7	CASRWSGGTYEQYF
many	TRBV15	TRBJ2-1	CATSREKGSWALNYNEQFF
NA	TRBV20-1	TRBJ2-7	CSARSGSSYEQYF
NA	TRBV12-3/TRBV12-4	TRBJ1-4	CASTLGTTNEKLFF
many	TRBV6-1	TRBJ1-5	CASREGGGNQPQHF